The entry that follows covers one TCR beta chain sequence. TCRdb re-called the PCR reads through MiXCR, storing one row per CDR3 protein. The sample includes some 680,000 distinct CDR3 sequences, roughly 25% of them seen just once. The data belong to a study of molecular identifiers for immune sequencing clone quantification. Naive CD8 T cells, phenotype CD8+CD4-CCR7+CD45RA+, were sorted. The sequencing sample was made of naive CD8+ T cells from blood, with Jurkat cell RNA spiked in. The subset: FACS-sorted CD8+CD4-CCR7+CD45RA+ naive T cells. The receptor comes from a human donor in good health. Some libraries in this study had Jurkat cell RNA spiked in.

The CDR3: CACRGRPSYEQYF. The CDR3 DNA follows: TGTGCCTGCCGGGGCAGACCCTCCTACGAGCAGTACTTC. This chain uses TRBV6-5 with TRBJ2-7; D possibly uses TRBD1 or TRBD2 (5 bases each). Trimming cost V 11 bases and J 0 bases, with 14 bases left between them. CDR1 and CDR2 (germline): MNHEY, SVGAGI. The CDR3 length is 13 residues.